The text below deals with one TCR beta chain. This record belongs to a study of blood T cell repertoires in COVID-19. Study context: Italy, Spain and the United States were the sources of the convalescent and acute COVID-19 samples. PBMCs, B-cell-depleted T cells, or T cells were the source of the cDNA or gDNA that made up the material.

The V gene's germline CDR1 is MDHEN and CDR2 SYDVKM. The CDR3 has 15 residues. Germline trimming cut 6 bases from V and 3 bases from J; bases unmatched to any gene: 6. As processed by the authors: It was from reference gene primer amplification that nucleated cell counts were estimated. Produced via immunoSEQ multiplex PCR; TCRdb's table is partial and in-frame only. The V and J calls and clone size come from that table; D and trimming were worked out from the DNA. The profile shows about 150,000 clones, just under 90% of them singletons. This TCR derives from a woman aged 45-59 years with active or convalescent COVID-19. The sequenced material came from peripheral blood. V and J are TRBV28 and TRBJ1-5, with TRBD1 matching over 9 bases. The CDR3 coding sequence is TGTGCCAGCAGGCCCGGGACAGGGAACAATCAGCCCCAGCATTTT. It translates to CASRPGTGNNQPQHF.